The 23 T cell receptor beta chains presented below share a single source sample, sequenced in a study of blood T cell repertoires in COVID-19. Measured with immunoSEQ multiplex PCR; TCRdb has only the in-frame clones, and not every one. The table lists about 190,000 clones, about 85% of them singletons. Material: peripheral blood. The origin of the receptors is a man in his 70s with active or convalescent COVID-19.

This clone was seen a handful of times. The rearrangement joins TRBV2 to TRBJ1-5; maybe TRBD1 (6 bases). CDR1 is SNHLY and CDR2 is FYNNEI in the germline V gene. V was clipped by 4 bases and J by 3 bases, with 7 bases between them. The CDR3 is 13 amino acids. The CDR3 region has the DNA TGTGCCAGCAGTGGACAGGACAATCAGCCCCAGCATTTT. Translation: CASSGQDNQPQHF.

The count of this clone is one. The chain employs TRBV19 and TRBJ2-3; no definite D call. The V gene lost 2 bases and the J gene lost 6 bases, with 6 bases spanning the gap. Germline values: CDR1 LNHDA, CDR2 SQIVND (reference sequence). The CDR3 length is 12 residues. CDR3 region: CASSIMGDTQYF. The CDR3 DNA sequence: TGTGCCAGTAGTATAATGGGCGATACGCAGTATTTT. Variable domain in full (rest from reference TRBV19 and TRBJ2-3): DGGITQSPKYLFRKEGQNVTLSCEQNLNHDAMYWYRQDPGQGLRLIYYSQIVNDFQKGDIAEGYSVSREKKESFPLTVTSAQKNPTAFYLCASSIMGDTQYFGPGTRLTVL.

The rearrangement uses TRBV18 and TRBJ1-1; tentative D call: TRBD1 (6 bases). Germline assignment: CDR1 KGHSH and CDR2 LQKENI. Trimming removed 6 bases at V and 0 bases at J, with 14 bases between. This CDR3 has 15 residues. CDR3 sequence reads: CASSLTGLVNTEAFF. The CDR3 nucleotides read TGTGCCAGCTCCCTTACAGGGTTGGTGAACACTGAAGCTTTCTTT.

The genes are TRBV7-8 and TRBJ1-5, with 8 bases aligning to TRBD1. Trimming removed 1 base from V and 11 bases from J; junction bases left unmatched: 7. Germline V gives CDR1 SGHVS, CDR2 FQNEAQ. This CDR3 contains 14 residues. Written as DNA, the CDR3 is TGTGCCAGCAGCTTAGAACAGGGGGAAGCAGCCCAGCATTTT. Protein sequence: CASSLEQGEAAQHF.

The gene calls are TRBV7-2 and TRBJ2-2; 14 nucleotides line up with TRBD2. CDR1 is SGHTA and CDR2 is FQGNSA in the germline V gene. The V and J ends lost 5 bases and 6 bases, in that order; junction bases with no gene match: 8. This CDR3 contains 17 residues. The CDR3: CASSNLGLAGVSGELFF. The DNA of the CDR3 is TGTGCCAGCAGCAACCTGGGACTAGCGGGAGTCTCCGGGGAGCTGTTTTTT.

The V gene is TRBV28, the J gene TRBJ2-7, with TRBD1 identical over 10 bases. Germline V gene data show CDR1 as MDHEN and CDR2 as SYDVKM. V lost 5 bases, J lost 7 bases, and 11 bases stayed unmatched. This CDR3 spans 15 amino acids. The DNA of the CDR3 is TGTGCCAGCAGTACCTCCGGGACAGGGGCTCATGAGCAGTACTTC. It encodes CASSTSGTGAHEQYF. Full variable domain (outside the CDR3, taken from reference TRBV28 and TRBJ2-7): DVKVTQSSRYLVKRTGEKVFLECVQDMDHENMFWYRQDPGLGLRLIYFSYDVKMKEKGDIPEGYSVSREKKERFSLILESASTNQTSMYLCASSTSGTGAHEQYFGPGTRLTVT.

This clone was seen just once. The chain employs TRBV19 and TRBJ1-2; maybe TRBD1 (6 bases). Germline CDR1 and CDR2: LNHDA and SQIVND (reference sequence). The CDR3 runs 16 residues. Trimming left V 7 bases short and J 1 base short, with 19 bases between. CDR3 residues: CASTQAQGLSNYGYTF. Written as DNA, the CDR3 is TGTGCCAGTACCCAAGCACAGGGTCTAAGTAACTATGGCTACACCTTC.

This chain's CDR3 is CASSLAPPSTDTQYF. The CDR3 region has the DNA TGTGCCAGCAGCTTAGCCCCCCCTAGCACAGATACGCAGTATTTT. The chain is built from TRBV7-8 and TRBJ2-3; no clear D gene. Per the germline V gene, CDR1 is SGHVS and CDR2 is FQNEAQ. The CDR3 covers 15 residues. V was clipped by 0 bases and J by 0 bases, with 7 bases between them.

This clone was detected a few times. This chain joins TRBV28 and TRBJ1-5, with 10 positions matching TRBD1. CDR1 MDHEN and CDR2 SYDVKM come from the germline V gene. The CDR3 is made up of 14 amino acids. With V trimmed by 6 bases and J by 7 bases, 6 bases remained unmatched. The CDR3: CASRSGQGYQPQHF. CDR3 DNA sequence: TGTGCCAGCAGATCGGGACAGGGGTACCAGCCCCAGCATTTT.

This sequence joins TRBV19 and TRBJ2-3; 9 bases are shared with TRBD2. Trimming at V came to 7 bases and at J to 5 bases, leaving 10 bases not matched to a gene. Per the germline V gene, CDR1 is LNHDA and CDR2 is SQIVND (reference sequence). The CDR3 is made up of 15 amino acids. The CDR3 nucleotides are TGTGCCAGTAAGGGTAGCGGGAGAAATCGAGATACGCAGTATTTT. Protein: CASKGSGRNRDTQYF.

The sample holds one count of this clone. V usage is TRBV6-5 and J usage is TRBJ2-7, with 9 nucleotides matching TRBD1. The CDR3 runs 14 residues. V lost 7 bases to trimming and J lost 1 base; unmatched junction nucleotides: 5. Germline lookup yields CDR1 MNHEY and CDR2 SVGAGI. The chain's CDR3 is CASNTGGKSYEQYF. In DNA, the CDR3 is TGTGCCAGCAATACAGGGGGCAAGTCCTACGAGCAGTACTTC.

This clone was found once. V usage is TRBV16 and J usage is TRBJ1-6, with D perhaps TRBD1 (5 bases). The germline gives CDR1 KGHSY, CDR2 FQNENV. V lost 0 bases and J lost 10, with 10 bases in between. The CDR3 covers 14 residues. Written as DNA, the CDR3 is TGTGCCAGCAGCCAATCAGGGGATGAGTCACCCCTCCACTTT. Protein sequence: CASSQSGDESPLHF.

V is TRBV20-1 and J is TRBJ2-7, with TRBD1 matching 9 bases. V trimming: 3 bases; J trimming: 9 bases; junction bases outside the gene matches: 18. The CDR3 loop spans 16 amino acids. Germline values: CDR1 DFQATT, CDR2 SNEGSKA (reference sequence). CDR3 loop: CSASINPGTGSSVQYF. The CDR3 DNA is TGCAGTGCTAGTATAAACCCCGGGACAGGGTCGTCCGTGCAGTACTTC.

This clone was counted once. The gene calls are TRBV9 and TRBJ2-3; no reliable D call. The CDR3 length is 15 residues. Trimming left V 0 bases short and J 2 bases short, with 10 bases between. CDR1 and CDR2 from the germline V gene are SGDLS and YYNGEE. The CDR3 region has the DNA TGTGCCAGCAGCGTAGGTTCTAGGCCCACAGATACGCAGTATTTT. Its translation is CASSVGSRPTDTQYF.

The chain recombines TRBV28 with TRBJ1-4; 9 nucleotides agree with TRBD1. This CDR3 has 14 residues. V lost 5 bases and J lost 10; bases outside the gene matches: 8. The germline V gene has CDR1 MDHEN and CDR2 SYDVKM. CDR3 nucleotides: TGTGCCAGCAGTGAGGGACAGGGACGTGGAAAACTGTTTTTT. This gives the protein CASSEGQGRGKLFF.

Only one count was recorded for this clone. The chain's CDR3 is CASSEPRALYF. For the CDR3, the DNA is TGTGCCAGCAGTGAACCCAGGGCCTTGTACTTC. The chain recombines TRBV6-1 with TRBJ2-7; D possibly corresponds to TRBD1 (5 bases). The CDR3 is 11 residues long. V dropped 2 bases and J dropped 12 bases, with 11 bases sitting between them. Germline V lookup: CDR1 MNHNS, CDR2 SASEGT.

The chain uses TRBV5-1 and TRBJ1-2; 8 positions agree with TRBD1. J was trimmed by 6 bases and V by 4 bases; bases with no gene match: 8. From germline, CDR1 is SGHRS and CDR2 YFSETQ. CDR3 length: 14 amino acids. For the CDR3, the DNA is TGCGCCAGCAGCCTACCGGGACAGGAGAATGGCTACACCTTC. Its translation is CASSLPGQENGYTF.

V gene TRBV30 combines with J gene TRBJ1-6; TRBD1 matches at 9 bases. CDR1 and CDR2 from the germline V gene are GTSNPN and SVGIG (reference sequence). The CDR3 extends over 14 amino acids. Unmatched junction bases numbered 0, after V lost 0 bases and J lost 6 bases. The CDR3 DNA follows: TGTGCCTGGAGTGTGGACAGGGGTAATTCACCCCTCCACTTT. It translates to CAWSVDRGNSPLHF.

CDR3 protein: CASSLAGEGTQYF. The CDR3 bases are TGTGCCAGCAGCTTAGCAGGGGAGGGGACCCAGTACTTC. J is TRBJ2-5 and V is TRBV7-2; 7 bases are shared with TRBD2. Germline V gene data show CDR1 as SGHTA and CDR2 as FQGNSA. CDR3 length: 13 residues. V lost 0 bases to trimming and J lost 7 bases; unmatched junction nucleotides: 2.

The V call is TRBV19, the J call TRBJ1-2; no clear D gene. Germline loops: CDR1 LNHDA, CDR2 SQIVND (reference sequence). This CDR3 contains 15 residues. Trimming removed 8 bases at V and 0 bases at J, with 16 bases between. The CDR3 coding sequence is TGTGCCAGTCGGTCAGCAGGAAACCCTAACTATGGCTACACCTTC. Amino acids: CASRSAGNPNYGYTF.

This chain links TRBV9 with TRBJ2-5; a weak D match, TRBD2 (6 bases). Germline-derived CDR1 and CDR2 are SGDLS and YYNGEE. V gave up 0 bases and J gave up 5 bases, with 11 bases separating them. The CDR3 extends over 14 amino acids. The CDR3 is CASSVAPGRETQYF. In DNA form, the CDR3 reads TGTGCCAGCAGCGTAGCTCCAGGGAGGGAGACCCAGTACTTC.

This chain joins TRBV28 and TRBJ2-5; D might be TRBD2 (5 bases). Germline V gives CDR1 MDHEN, CDR2 SYDVKM. The CDR3 covers 13 residues. V was pared by 7 bases and J by 5 bases, with 14 bases between. CDR3 DNA: TGTGCCAGCACCGAGGGCAGGTTGGAGACCCAGTACTTC. Amino acids: CASTEGRLETQYF.

V is TRBV19 and J is TRBJ2-1; maybe TRBD1 (5 bases). Trimming removed 0 bases at V and 3 bases at J, with 9 bases between. This CDR3 comprises 15 residues. Looked up from germline, CDR1 is LNHDA and CDR2 is SQIVND (reference sequence). The CDR3 reads CASSIDGHLYNEQFF. The CDR3 bases are TGTGCCAGTAGTATAGATGGACACCTCTACAATGAGCAGTTCTTC.